This entry is about one TCR beta chain. Germline V gives CDR1 MGHDK, CDR2 SYGVNS. The CDR3 loop spans 13 amino acids. This sample is part of a study of T cells expressing NK-cell markers. As for the study in general: Seven sequenced donors out of eight were HCMV-seropositive, one seronegative.

TCRdb reanalyzed the 5' RACE reads and collapses them to one entry per CDR3 protein, without DNA. This table lists about 370,000 distinct CDR3 sequences. The origin of this receptor is a woman aged 45-60 years in good health. The chain is built from TRBV25-1 and TRBJ1-1; checking the TCRdb D call of TRBD1 is not possible without DNA. Sequenced input: blood T cells: a sorted CD56 or NKG2C T cell subset, CD4+ or CD8+ T cells, or bulk PBMC T cells (not recorded which). The CDR3: CASSETGLSEAFF.